The T cell receptor (beta chain) under discussion was sequenced for a study of T cell repertoires in cytomegalovirus infection. TCRdb recomputed calls from the reads with MiXCR, one row per CDR3 protein. The sample holds more than 200,000 distinct CDR3 sequences, approximately 8.3% seen once. Overall study results and limits: What dominated the ex vivo response were HLA-C-restricted CMV-specific TCR beta clonotypes. Cumulative frequency of public TCR beta families picked out carriers of CMV plus the relevant HLA.

Many counts were recorded for this clonotype. Its antigen is unidentified. From germline, CDR1 is SGHVS and CDR2 FQNEAQ. This CDR3 has 16 residues. The V and J ends lost 4 bases and 3 bases, in that order; junction bases with no gene match: 9. The clonotype comes from a human donor in good health (CMV status not recorded). Some clones in this sample may be carry-over from other donors' samples. Material: PBMCs. The gene calls are TRBV7-8 and TRBJ2-7; 10 nucleotides align to TRBD2. As DNA, the CDR3 is TGTGCCAGCAGCTCCTCGGCAACTAGCGGGGTCTACGAGCAGTACTTC. Its translation is CASSSSATSGVYEQYF.